The following is a T cell receptor beta chain sequence with its context. These data originate in a study of blood T cell repertoires in COVID-19. About the research overall: Nucleic acid was either cDNA or gDNA, and it came from T cells, B-cell-depleted T cells, or PBMCs.

This CDR3 has 14 residues. J was trimmed by 4 bases and V by 7 bases; bases with no gene match: 8. CDR1 MNHEY and CDR2 SVGAGI come from the germline V gene. In the source study's methods: Counts of nucleated cells, estimated from reference gene primer amplification, were obtained. Sequenced by immunoSEQ multiplex PCR; TCRdb stores in-frame clones only, minus some. The DNA was the basis for D and trimming; V, J and clone size are from that table. The repertoire holds tens of thousands of clones, approximately 96% seen once, with 4.1% in the top ten. V gene TRBV6-5 combines with J gene TRBJ2-7; TRBD1 matches 9 bases. The sequence was obtained from a human donor with active COVID-19. The donor label of this sample is uncertain. Sequences were obtained from peripheral blood. CDR3 in DNA: TGTGCCAGCACTCGGGACAGGGCGCGATACGAGCAGTACTTC. Residues: CASTRDRARYEQYF.